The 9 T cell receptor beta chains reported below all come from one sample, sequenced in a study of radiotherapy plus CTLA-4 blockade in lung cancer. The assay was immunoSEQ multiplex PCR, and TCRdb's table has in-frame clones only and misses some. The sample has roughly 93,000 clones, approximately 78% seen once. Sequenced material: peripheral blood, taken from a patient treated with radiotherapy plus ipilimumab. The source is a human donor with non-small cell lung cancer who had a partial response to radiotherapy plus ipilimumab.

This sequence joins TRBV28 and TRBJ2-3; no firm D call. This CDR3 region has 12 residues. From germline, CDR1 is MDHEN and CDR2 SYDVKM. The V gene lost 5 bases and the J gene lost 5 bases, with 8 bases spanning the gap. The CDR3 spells CASSLRKDTQYF. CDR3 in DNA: TGTGCCAGCAGTCTCAGAAAAGATACGCAGTATTTT. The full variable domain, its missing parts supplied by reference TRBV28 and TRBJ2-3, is DVKVTQSSRYLVKRTGEKVFLECVQDMDHENMFWYRQDPGLGLRLIYFSYDVKMKEKGDIPEGYSVSREKKERFSLILESASTNQTSMYLCASSLRKDTQYFGPGTRLTVL.

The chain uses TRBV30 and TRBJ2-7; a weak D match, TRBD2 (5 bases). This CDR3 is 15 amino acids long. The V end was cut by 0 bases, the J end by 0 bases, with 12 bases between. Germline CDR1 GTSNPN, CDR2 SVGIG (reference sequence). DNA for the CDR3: TGTGCCTGGAGTGTATTAGCGTCTCCCTCCTACGAGCAGTACTTC. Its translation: CAWSVLASPSYEQYF.

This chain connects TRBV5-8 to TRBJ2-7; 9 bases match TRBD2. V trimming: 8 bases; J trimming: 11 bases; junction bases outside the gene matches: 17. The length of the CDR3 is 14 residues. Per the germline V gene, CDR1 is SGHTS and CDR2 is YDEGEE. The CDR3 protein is CARSGGSGSGIEYF. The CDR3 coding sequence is TGTGCCAGGAGCGGGGGGTCAGGAAGCGGGATTGAGTACTTC.

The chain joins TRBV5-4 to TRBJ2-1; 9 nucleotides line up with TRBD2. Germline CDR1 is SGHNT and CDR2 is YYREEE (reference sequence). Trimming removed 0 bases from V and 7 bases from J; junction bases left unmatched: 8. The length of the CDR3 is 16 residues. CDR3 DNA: TGTGCCAGCAGCTTGGCCACAGCGGGAGGTGGGAATGAGCAGTTCTTC. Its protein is CASSLATAGGGNEQFF.

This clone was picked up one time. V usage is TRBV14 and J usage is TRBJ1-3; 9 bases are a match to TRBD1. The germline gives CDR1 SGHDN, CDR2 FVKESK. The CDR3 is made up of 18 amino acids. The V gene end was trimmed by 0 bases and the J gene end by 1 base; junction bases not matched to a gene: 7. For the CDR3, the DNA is TGTGCCAGCAGCCAAGAGCCGACAGGGGGAGGATCTGGAAACACCATATATTTT. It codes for CASSQEPTGGGSGNTIYF.

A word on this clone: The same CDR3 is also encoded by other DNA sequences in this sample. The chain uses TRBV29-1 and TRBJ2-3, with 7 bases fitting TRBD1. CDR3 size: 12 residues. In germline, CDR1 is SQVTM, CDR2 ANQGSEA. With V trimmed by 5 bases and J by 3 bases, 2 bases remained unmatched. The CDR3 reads CSVKQGTDTQYF. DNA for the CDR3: TGCAGCGTTAAACAGGGGACAGATACGCAGTATTTT.

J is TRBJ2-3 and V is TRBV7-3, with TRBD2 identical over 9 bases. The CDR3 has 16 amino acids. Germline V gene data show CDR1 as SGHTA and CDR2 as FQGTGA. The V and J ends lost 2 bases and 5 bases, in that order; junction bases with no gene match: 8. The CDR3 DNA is TGTGCCAGCAGCTTATTGGGCGGGAGGGCGGTAGATACGCAGTATTTT. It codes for CASSLLGGRAVDTQYF.

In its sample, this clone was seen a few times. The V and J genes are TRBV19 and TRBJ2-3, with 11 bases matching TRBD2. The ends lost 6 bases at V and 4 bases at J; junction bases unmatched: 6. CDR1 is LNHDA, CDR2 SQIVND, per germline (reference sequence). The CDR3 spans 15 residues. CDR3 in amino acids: CASRLLAGGSDTQYF. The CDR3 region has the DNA TGTGCCAGTAGACTGCTAGCGGGAGGATCAGATACGCAGTATTTT.

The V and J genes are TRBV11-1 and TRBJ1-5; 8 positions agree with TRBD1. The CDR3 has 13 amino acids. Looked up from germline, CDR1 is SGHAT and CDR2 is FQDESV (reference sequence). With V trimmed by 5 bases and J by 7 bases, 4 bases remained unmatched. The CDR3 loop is CASSIDRGQPQHF. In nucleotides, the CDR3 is TGTGCCAGCAGCATAGACAGGGGACAGCCCCAGCATTTT.